The next 28 T cell receptor beta chains were all read from a single sample in a study of PD-L1 blockade in urothelial cancer. Clones were sequenced by immunoSEQ multiplex PCR, and TCRdb holds only the in-frame ones, with some missing. The sample includes tens of thousands of clones, around four fifths of them seen just once. Described time point: pretreatment peripheral blood. Sequenced material: PBMCs, taken around atezolizumab (anti-PD-L1) treatment. The receptor set was obtained from a man older than 75 with urothelial cancer.

The rearrangement joins TRBV2 to TRBJ1-3; 9 bases are shared with TRBD1. The V gene's germline CDR1 is SNHLY and CDR2 FYNNEI. The CDR3 is made up of 14 amino acids. V shed 5 bases, J shed 6 bases, and the junction held 5 bases outside the gene matches. CDR3 sequence: CASSPGQGTNTIYF. CDR3 sequence (DNA): TGTGCCAGCAGTCCCGGACAGGGGACAAACACCATATATTTT.

This chain links TRBV27 with TRBJ2-7; tentative D call: TRBD1 (5 bases). The CDR3 is made up of 15 amino acids. Germline CDR1 reads MNHEY; CDR2 reads SMNVEV (reference sequence). V shed 2 bases and J shed 0 bases, with 11 bases lying between them. CDR3 DNA sequence: TGTGCCAGCAGTTTACTAGGGGTAAGCTCCTACGAGCAGTACTTC. Translated: CASSLLGVSSYEQYF.

This clone was seen only once. The chain carries TRBV6-5 and TRBJ1-3; D is ambiguous. Trimming took 0 bases from V and 2 from J, leaving 8 bases between them. Germline V gives CDR1 MNHEY, CDR2 SVGAGI. This CDR3 has 15 residues. CDR3 bases: TGTGCCAGCAGTTACTCCAGTCGAACTGGAAACACCATATATTTT. It yields the protein CASSYSSRTGNTIYF.

The rearrangement links TRBV21-1 to TRBJ1-2; no check of the table's D call, TRBD1, against the DNA was made. TRBV21-1 is termed a pseudogene. The CDR3 covers 16 residues. CDR3 residues: CASSRCDRGSDYGYTF. For the CDR3, the DNA is TGTGCCAGCAGCAGATGTGACAGGGGTAGTGACTATGGCTACACCTTC.

The chain is built from TRBV7-2 and TRBJ2-3, with D perhaps matching TRBD2 (5 bases). Germline CDR1 and CDR2: SGHTA and FQGNSA. The CDR3 runs 16 residues. Trimming left V 0 bases short and J 1 base short, with 11 bases between. CDR3 loop: CASSLARLAGTDTQYF. The DNA of the CDR3 is TGTGCCAGCAGCTTAGCGCGGCTAGCTGGCACAGATACGCAGTATTTT.

The chain has TRBV5-1 and TRBJ2-3, with 10 bases fitting TRBD2. The CDR3 totals 17 residues. Losses at the gene ends were 3 bases for V and 4 bases for J; bases not matched to a gene: 11. Germline V gives CDR1 SGHRS, CDR2 YFSETQ. CDR3 in amino acids: CASSWGASGSFSDTQYF. The CDR3 DNA follows: TGCGCCAGCAGCTGGGGGGCTAGCGGGAGTTTCTCAGATACGCAGTATTTT.

V usage is TRBV29-1 and J usage is TRBJ1-2; 8 bases are a match to TRBD1. The CDR3 runs to 13 residues. V dropped 8 bases and J dropped 4; count of bases not matched to a gene: 9. Germline CDR1 reads SQVTM; CDR2 reads ANQGSEA. The CDR3 loop reads CSSGQGEGYGYTF. In DNA form, the CDR3 reads TGCAGCTCCGGACAGGGAGAGGGCTATGGCTACACCTTC.

The V gene is TRBV6-1, the J gene TRBJ2-7, with D maybe TRBD2 (6 bases). With 0 bases removed from V and 2 bases from J, the gap between germline ends came to 20 bases. CDR1 is MNHNS, CDR2 SASEGT, per germline. CDR3 length equals 18 residues. Here the CDR3 DNA reads TGTGCCAGCAGTGAAGCGCGGGCCCTACGGGACTTTCCCTACGAGCAGTACTTC. Its protein is CASSEARALRDFPYEQYF.

The DNA for the CDR3 is TGTGCCTGGAGTCTTCAGGGGATCGGACACGAGCAGTACTTC. Translation gives CAWSLQGIGHEQYF. This chain joins TRBV30 and TRBJ2-7, with D maybe TRBD1 (6 bases). V was trimmed by 2 bases and J by 5 bases, leaving 16 bases between them. The CDR3 consists of 14 residues. CDR1 is GTSNPN and CDR2 is SVGIG in the germline V gene (reference sequence).

The chain combines TRBV7-9 with TRBJ1-1, with 7 nucleotides matching TRBD1. Germline trimming cut 5 bases from V and 4 bases from J; bases unmatched to any gene: 4. The CDR3 covers 13 residues. Germline V gene sequence: CDR1 SEHNR, CDR2 FQNEAQ (reference sequence). In nucleotides, the CDR3 is TGTGCCAGCAGCAATGACAGGGTCACTGAAGCTTTCTTT. It yields the protein CASSNDRVTEAFF.

This chain uses TRBV5-1 with TRBJ1-2; 10 bases match TRBD1. CDR3 length: 15 residues. Looked up from germline, CDR1 is SGHRS and CDR2 is YFSETQ. The V segment lost 3 bases and the J segment 4 bases; nucleotides outside the gene matches: 6. CDR3 DNA: TGCGCCAGCAGCTACGGGGACAGGGGAAGCTATGGCTACACCTTC. It is translated as CASSYGDRGSYGYTF.

This chain uses TRBV7-9 with TRBJ2-5; TRBD1 matches 7 bases. Germline V gene lookup returns CDR1 SEHNR and CDR2 FQNEAQ (reference sequence). V lost 6 bases to trimming and J lost 5 bases; unmatched junction nucleotides: 6. The CDR3 runs to 13 residues. CDR3 bases: TGTGCCAGCAGACCGGGACAGCTGGAGACCCAGTACTTC. It encodes CASRPGQLETQYF.

The chain recombines TRBV5-6 with TRBJ1-2, with TRBD1 matching over 11 bases. The CDR3 sequence is 14 residues long. Looked up from germline, CDR1 is SGHDT and CDR2 is YYEEEE. V dropped 0 bases and J dropped 5; count of bases not matched to a gene: 0. The CDR3 DNA reads as TGTGCCAGCAGCTTGGGGGACAGGGGGTATGGCTACACCTTC. Translation gives CASSLGDRGYGYTF.

V gene TRBV2 combines with J gene TRBJ2-7, with D tentatively TRBD1 (5 bases). V was cut by 8 bases and J by 1 base, with 9 bases left in between. The germline V gene has CDR1 SNHLY and CDR2 FYNNEI. The length of the CDR3 is 12 residues. The CDR3: CASHQGSYEQYF. CDR3 DNA sequence: TGTGCCAGCCACCAGGGTTCCTACGAGCAGTACTTC. Complete variable domain (other parts from reference TRBV2 and TRBJ2-7): EPEVTQTPSHQVTQMGQEVILRCVPISNHLYFYWYRQILGQKVEFLVSFYNNEISEKSEIFDDQFSVERPDGSNFTLKIRSTKLEDSAMYFCASHQGSYEQYFGPGTRLTVT.

The chain recombines TRBV27 with TRBJ2-7; possibly TRBD2 for D (6 bases). V lost 2 bases to trimming and J lost 1 base, with 6 bases between them. The CDR3 runs 13 residues. Looked up from germline, CDR1 is MNHEY and CDR2 is SMNVEV (reference sequence). CDR3 in DNA: TGTGCCAGCAGTTTAGCGGGATCCTACGAGCAGTACTTC. Encoded protein: CASSLAGSYEQYF.

The chain is built from TRBV28 and TRBJ2-1; 8 nucleotides match TRBD2. The junction had 9 bases not matched to a gene; V was cut back by 3 bases and J by 2 bases. The CDR3 length is 17 residues. The germline V gene has CDR1 MDHEN and CDR2 SYDVKM. Here the CDR3 reads CASSLLLAGGAYNEQFF. The CDR3 bases are TGTGCCAGCAGTTTGCTCCTAGCGGGTGGGGCCTACAATGAGCAGTTCTTC.

The genes are TRBV30 and TRBJ1-2, with D possibly being TRBD1 (6 bases). The V end was cut by 5 bases, the J end by 0 bases, with 16 bases between. The CDR3 spans 15 residues. CDR1 and CDR2 from the germline V gene are GTSNPN and SVGIG (reference sequence). DNA for the CDR3: TGTGCCTGGGCCACCGGACAGATAGCTAACTATGGCTACACCTTC. Protein: CAWATGQIANYGYTF.

V is TRBV7-2 and J is TRBJ1-5; D perhaps matches TRBD1 (5 bases). From germline, CDR1 is SGHTA and CDR2 FQGNSA. Trimming removed 1 base from V and 6 bases from J, with 10 bases in between. The CDR3 is made up of 14 amino acids. The CDR3 loop reads CASSLGGGGQPQHF. For the CDR3, the DNA is TGTGCCAGCAGCTTAGGGGGGGGAGGTCAGCCCCAGCATTTT.

This chain uses TRBV7-8 with TRBJ2-1; 8 bases are shared with TRBD1. Germline CDR1 reads SGHVS; CDR2 reads FQNEAQ. Trimming took 5 bases from V and 8 from J; bases not matched to a gene: 8. The CDR3 covers 14 residues. The CDR3 region has the DNA TGTGCCAGCAGCATACGACAGGGGACCGATGAGCAGTTCTTC. Amino acid sequence: CASSIRQGTDEQFF. Looking up the rest from reference TRBV7-8 and TRBJ2-1 gives the full variable domain: GAGVSQSPRYKVAKRGQDVALRCDPISGHVSLFWYQQALGQGPEFLTYFQNEAQLDKSGLPSDRFFAERPEGSVSTLKIQRTQQEDSAVYLCASSIRQGTDEQFFGPGTRLTVL.

V and J are TRBV5-6 and TRBJ2-7, with 8 bases matching TRBD2. CDR1 is SGHDT and CDR2 is YYEEEE in the germline V gene. This CDR3 has 18 amino acids. J lost 2 bases, V lost 3 bases, and 16 bases had no gene match. The CDR3, as DNA: TGTGCCAGCAGCTCCCGCATACAAACTAGCGGACGGACCTACGAGCAGTACTTC. It translates to CASSSRIQTSGRTYEQYF. Looking up the rest from reference TRBV5-6 and TRBJ2-7 gives the full variable domain: DAGVTQSPTHLIKTRGQQVTLRCSPKSGHDTVSWYQQALGQGPQFIFQYYEEEERQRGNFPDRFSGHQFPNYSSELNVNALLLGDSALYLCASSSRIQTSGRTYEQYFGPGTRLTVT.

The gene calls are TRBV6-1 and TRBJ2-7; D ambiguous. V was clipped by 3 bases and J by 4 bases, with 13 bases between them. Per germline, CDR1 MNHNS and CDR2 SASEGT. There are 14 residues in the CDR3. CDR3 sequence (DNA): TGTGCCAGCAGTGAGATGGCGGCACAATACGAGCAGTACTTC. The encoded protein is CASSEMAAQYEQYF.

In its sample, this clone was seen a few times. The chain is built from TRBV18 and TRBJ1-4, with 7 bases fitting TRBD1. The CDR3 sequence is 13 residues long. V dropped 9 bases and J dropped 5; count of bases not matched to a gene: 6. Germline CDR1 reads KGHSH; CDR2 reads LQKENI. This CDR3 is CASRQGGNEKLFF. The CDR3 DNA reads as TGTGCCAGTCGACAGGGCGGGAATGAAAAACTGTTTTTT.

V gene TRBV21-1 combines with J gene TRBJ2-1; the D call of TRBD1 is as the table states it, not checked on the DNA. TRBV21-1 is a known pseudogene. The CDR3 loop spans 17 amino acids. CDR3 in amino acids: CASISTPGQGRCNEQFF. CDR3 DNA sequence: TGTGCCAGCATTTCCACGCCGGGACAGGGAAGGTGCAATGAGCAGTTCTTC.

The chain carries TRBV5-4 and TRBJ1-2; 8 bases line up with TRBD1. V lost 0 bases, J lost 2 bases, and 9 bases stayed unmatched. This CDR3 is 17 amino acids long. Germline V gene sequence: CDR1 SGHNT, CDR2 YYREEE (reference sequence). The CDR3 reads CASSLEYGDRTNYGYTF. In DNA, the CDR3 is TGTGCCAGCAGCTTGGAGTATGGGGACAGGACGAACTATGGCTACACCTTC.

The chain uses TRBV6-1 and TRBJ1-1; maybe TRBD1 (6 bases). Germline V gene data show CDR1 as MNHNS and CDR2 as SASEGT. Trimming pared 8 bases from V and 1 base from J, leaving 17 bases between. The CDR3 totals 15 residues. CDR3 sequence (DNA): TGTGCCAGCTCTCCCAAGGGGGGGGCGAACACTGAAGCTTTCTTT. It specifies CASSPKGGANTEAFF.

The rearrangement joins TRBV5-1 to TRBJ2-3; 7 nucleotides match TRBD1. Looked up from germline, CDR1 is SGHRS and CDR2 is YFSETQ. The length of the CDR3 is 16 residues. The junction had 10 bases not matched to a gene; V was cut back by 0 bases and J by 6 bases. The CDR3 nucleotides are TGCGCCAGCAGCTTGGTTGACAGGGCCCCCAGCGATACGCAGTATTTT. Translated: CASSLVDRAPSDTQYF.

The V gene is TRBV30, the J gene TRBJ2-3; 10 bases fit TRBD1. CDR1 is GTSNPN and CDR2 is SVGIG in the germline V gene (reference sequence). The CDR3 runs to 15 residues. The J segment lost 5 bases and the V segment lost 3 bases, leaving 8 bases of the junction unmatched. CDR3 protein: CAWSRGTGEGDTQYF. CDR3 bases: TGTGCCTGGAGCCGCGGGACAGGGGAGGGAGATACGCAGTATTTT.

The chain couples TRBV2 to TRBJ1-1, with D maybe TRBD1 (6 bases). Trimming removed 6 bases from V and 2 bases from J, with 19 bases in between. The V gene's germline CDR1 is SNHLY and CDR2 FYNNEI. The CDR3 length is 16 residues. The CDR3 nucleotides are TGTGCCAGCAGCGTACAGGGTTTAAAAGGAAACACTGAAGCTTTCTTT. Translated: CASSVQGLKGNTEAFF.